Shown below are 21 T cell receptor beta chains from a single sample sequenced in a study of blood T cells in healthy people across ages. Then a second PCR, running about 6 to 11 cycles, was carried out with a sample-barcoded 5' primer and a J-beta primer mix. TCRdb re-called the 5' RACE reads through MiXCR, storing one row per CDR3 protein. The table records about 1.1 million distinct CDR3 sequences, 30% to 40% of them present only once. Input material: blood. These TCRs come from a man aged 18 to 29 in good health.

This chain uses TRBV5-5 with TRBJ1-2; TRBD1 might be the D (6 bases). The germline V gene encodes CDR1 SGHKS and CDR2 YYEKEE (reference sequence). This CDR3 is built from 14 residues. V lost 2 bases and J 6 bases, leaving 14 bases between the germline ends. CDR3 in amino acids: CASSLWGAQDGYTF. The CDR3 nucleotides read TGTGCCAGCAGCTTATGGGGGGCGCAGGATGGCTACACCTTC.

The table lists this clonotype with many counts. The genes are TRBV29-1 and TRBJ2-3, with D maybe TRBD2 (5 bases). Germline CDR1 and CDR2: SQVTM and ANQGSEA. The CDR3 runs to 13 residues. Trimming cost V 7 bases and J 3 bases, with 14 bases left between them. As DNA, the CDR3 is TGCAGCGCCCGCTGGGAGCCGACAGATACGCAGTATTTT. This codes for CSARWEPTDTQYF.

This rearrangement joins TRBV3-1 to TRBJ2-5; D remains ambiguous. The CDR3 loop spans 13 amino acids. V lost 3 bases and J lost 2, with 7 bases in between. The germline gives CDR1 LGHDT, CDR2 YNNKEL (reference sequence). The CDR3 region has the DNA TGTGCCAGCAGCCAGTTCGTTCAAGAGACCCAGTACTTC. It specifies CASSQFVQETQYF.

This clonotype was picked up a small number of times. The V gene is TRBV12-3 or TRBV12-4, the J gene TRBJ2-1, with D maybe TRBD1 (6 bases). Trimming left V 0 bases short and J 5 bases short, with 14 bases between. The CDR3 runs 16 residues. The CDR3 DNA sequence: TGTGCCAGCAGTTTAGCGCTTGGGGGCCGTCACAATGAGCAGTTCTTC. This translates into CASSLALGGRHNEQFF.

V gene TRBV14 combines with J gene TRBJ2-3; D uncertain. The V and J ends lost 2 bases and 2 bases respectively, with 8 bases between them. This CDR3 spans 14 amino acids. Looked up from germline, CDR1 is SGHDN and CDR2 is FVKESK. Written as DNA, the CDR3 is TGTGCCAGCAGCCAACGTCTGCTCACAGATACGCAGTATTTT. It translates to CASSQRLLTDTQYF.

The sample holds a few counts of this clonotype. The chain recombines TRBV4-1 with TRBJ2-1; D is ambiguous. CDR3 length equals 14 residues. The germline V and J ends were trimmed by 3 bases and 6 bases, with 12 bases remaining between them. The germline gives CDR1 MGHRA, CDR2 YSYEKL. CDR3 nucleotide sequence: TGCGCCAGCAGCCACGTTACGTGGGGCAATGAGCAGTTCTTC. Translated, it gives CASSHVTWGNEQFF.

The chain combines TRBV15 with TRBJ1-1; D is undetermined. The CDR3 is 14 residues long. Trimming took 2 bases from V and 0 from J, leaving 7 bases between them. The germline gives CDR1 LNHNV, CDR2 YYDKDF (reference sequence). CDR3 region: CATSRQDVNTEAFF. Here the CDR3 DNA reads TGTGCCACCAGCAGACAGGACGTGAACACTGAAGCTTTCTTT.

This clonotype came up many times. The chain uses TRBV7-8 and TRBJ2-7; perhaps TRBD1 as D (5 bases). CDR1 SGHVS and CDR2 FQNEAQ come from the germline V gene. Trimming took 2 bases from V and 5 from J, leaving 19 bases between them. The length of the CDR3 is 16 residues. CDR3 sequence reads: CASSLKRRSGSHEQYF. CDR3 in DNA: TGTGCCAGCAGCTTAAAACGGCGCTCAGGGTCCCACGAGCAGTACTTC.

This clonotype was found a few times. The V gene is TRBV21-1, the J gene TRBJ2-1; the table's D call, TRBD1, has no DNA check behind it. TRBV21-1 represents a pseudogene. This CDR3 comprises 15 residues. The CDR3 protein is CASSITGASYNEQFF. DNA for the CDR3: TGTGCCAGCAGCATCACAGGGGCCAGCTACAATGAGCAGTTCTTC.

On this clonotype: A read error may account for a junction end that differs from germline. The chain uses TRBV14 and TRBJ1-6, with D perhaps matching TRBD1 (6 bases). The germline V gene has CDR1 SGHDN and CDR2 FVKESK. CDR3 length: 14 residues. CDR3 nucleotides: TGTGCCAACAGCCTGGTAGGGGGTAATTCACCCCTCCACTTT. Protein sequence: CANSLVGGNSPLHF.

Only one count was recorded for this clonotype. The CDR3 DNA reads TGTGCCAGCAGTTCCCAGGGGGAGGCCACAGATACGCAGTATTTT. This sequence encodes CASSSQGEATDTQYF. This chain connects TRBV6-1 to TRBJ2-3; weak D call: TRBD1 (7 bases). The germline gives CDR1 MNHNS, CDR2 SASEGT. The CDR3 is made up of 15 amino acids. V was pared by 5 bases and J by 2 bases, with 14 bases between.

In the case of this clonotype: This may arise from a read error, as a much more abundant clone is one base away. J is TRBJ2-6 and V is TRBV4-2, with unresolved D. The CDR3 is made up of 19 amino acids. Germline lookup yields CDR1 LGHNA and CDR2 YNFKEQ. The CDR3 DNA is TGTGACAGCAGCCAAGATGTTGTGTCAGGAAGATCTGGGGCCAACGTCCTGACTTTC. It codes for CDSSQDVVSGRSGANVLTF.

This clonotype was counted a few times. This chain uses TRBV6-2 or TRBV6-3 with TRBJ1-5; possibly TRBD1 for D (6 bases). The CDR3 runs to 14 residues. CDR1 MNHEY and CDR2 SVGEGT come from the germline V gene. With 6 bases removed from V and 7 bases from J, the gap between germline ends came to 16 bases. CDR3 amino acids: CASRRGQLDQPQHF. CDR3 coding DNA: TGTGCCAGCAGACGAGGACAGCTTGACCAGCCCCAGCATTTT.

The rearrangement joins TRBV5-1 to TRBJ2-5, with D tentatively TRBD1 or TRBD2 (5 bases each). Per the germline V gene, CDR1 is SGHRS and CDR2 is YFSETQ. Trimming shortened V by 4 bases and J by 11 bases, and 24 bases separated the two germline ends. The CDR3 consists of 15 residues. The CDR3 here is CASSRKSGQEVEQYF. In DNA form, the CDR3 reads TGCGCCAGCAGCCGGAAATCGGGGCAGGAAGTGGAGCAGTACTTC. The full variable domain, with the rest looked up from reference TRBV5-1 and TRBJ2-5, is KAGVTQTPRYLIKTRGQQVTLSCSPISGHRSVSWYQQTPGQGLQFLFEYFSETQRNKGNFPGRFSGRQFSNSRSEMNVSTLELGDSALYLCASSRKSGQEVEQYFGPGTRLLVL.

The V gene is TRBV6-2 or TRBV6-3, the J gene TRBJ1-1; D call uncertain. V gave up 2 bases and J gave up 5 bases, with 12 bases separating them. Germline CDR1 is MNHEY and CDR2 is SVGEGT. This CDR3 spans 14 amino acids. CDR3 sequence (DNA): TGTGCCAGCAGTTACGAGGTCACTGGGACTGAAGCTTTCTTT. This translates into CASSYEVTGTEAFF.

The chain recombines TRBV29-1 with TRBJ2-3; D is unclear. Trimming took off 1 base at V and 4 bases at J, with 6 bases between the two ends. The CDR3 covers 12 residues. Germline V gene data show CDR1 as SQVTM and CDR2 as ANQGSEA. The CDR3 coding sequence is TGCAGCGTTGAAGCTCCGGCAGATACGCAGTATTTT. This translates into CSVEAPADTQYF.

This chain links TRBV27 with TRBJ2-4; D is ambiguous. CDR1 is MNHEY, CDR2 SMNVEV, per germline (reference sequence). The CDR3 totals 15 residues. Trimming took off 3 bases at V and 2 bases at J, with 11 bases between the two ends. The CDR3 here is CASSLILGSKNIQYF. CDR3 nucleotide sequence: TGTGCCAGCAGTTTGATATTGGGTTCCAAAAACATTCAGTACTTC.

This chain links TRBV7-2 with TRBJ2-7; D gene uncertain. The V end lost 3 bases, the J end lost 3 bases, and 12 bases lay between the germline ends. The length of the CDR3 is 14 residues. CDR1 and CDR2 (germline): SGHTA, FQGNSA. The CDR3 spells CASSFPWQSYEQYF. The CDR3 DNA sequence: TGTGCCAGCAGCTTTCCTTGGCAGAGCTACGAGCAGTACTTC.

Only a few counts were recorded for this clonotype. The J gene is TRBJ2-1, the V gene TRBV6-5; D unclear. V was clipped by 0 bases and J by 7 bases, with 10 bases between them. The germline CDR1 and CDR2 sequences are MNHEY and SVGAGI. The CDR3 has 14 amino acids. The CDR3 DNA follows: TGTGCCAGCAGTTACTCGATCCAAGGTAATGAGCAGTTCTTC. It translates to CASSYSIQGNEQFF.

This clonotype was detected only a few times. This chain connects TRBV28 to TRBJ2-3; TRBD2 is a possible D gene (5 bases). The V end was cut by 3 bases, the J end by 7 bases, with 11 bases between. CDR3 length: 13 amino acids. CDR1 MDHEN and CDR2 SYDVKM come from the germline V gene. As DNA, the CDR3 is TGTGCCAGCAGTTTTGCTAGCAGGCATACGCAGTATTTT. It specifies CASSFASRHTQYF.

This clonotype has just a few counts. In DNA, the CDR3 is TGTGCCAGCAGCTTAAATGAGAGGACAGACGGCGAGCAGTACTTC. Its protein product is CASSLNERTDGEQYF. The chain carries TRBV7-8 and TRBJ2-7; D is perhaps TRBD1 (6 bases). V was pared by 2 bases and J by 6 bases, with 17 bases between. CDR1 is SGHVS and CDR2 is FQNEAQ in the germline V gene. The CDR3 has 15 residues.